The rows below give T cell receptor beta chains drawn from one sample of a study of blood T cells in healthy people across ages. TCRdb ran MiXCR on the 5' RACE reads and lists one entry per CDR3 protein. The data show fewer than 2 million distinct CDR3 sequences, around 42% seen once. Input material: blood. The receptors stem from a human donor in good health. Each CDR3 is given with its conserved first and last residue. Each record gives: J gene, V gene, clone size, D gene, CDR3 protein, CDR3 DNA. D genes are given only for firm matches. For some rows the clone size is stated as once, few or many, or as a class when expanded; others skip it.

j_gene: TRBJ1-1
v_gene: TRBV30
abundance: NA
d_gene: NA
CDR3aa: CAWSVPGLLGVVKAFF
CDR3nt: TGTGCCTGGAGTGTACCCGGGCTGCTGGGAGTTGTGAAAGCTTTCTTT

j_gene: TRBJ1-1
v_gene: TRBV7-9
abundance: few
d_gene: NA
CDR3aa: CASSLLVVRGTEAFF
CDR3nt: TGTGCCAGCAGCTTACTGGTGGTTCGGGGGACTGAAGCTTTCTTT

j_gene: TRBJ2-7
v_gene: TRBV20-1
abundance: NA
d_gene: NA
CDR3aa: CSASESYEQYF
CDR3nt: TGCAGTGCTAGCGAGTCCTACGAGCAGTACTTC

j_gene: TRBJ2-1
v_gene: TRBV4-3
abundance: NA
d_gene: NA
CDR3aa: CASGQVETTYNEQFF
CDR3nt: TGCGCCAGCGGCCAAGTAGAAACTACCTACAATGAGCAGTTCTTC

j_gene: TRBJ1-2
v_gene: TRBV12-3/TRBV12-4
abundance: few
d_gene: NA
CDR3aa: CASSFRGFNYGYTF
CDR3nt: TGTGCCAGCAGTTTTAGGGGTTTTAACTATGGCTACACCTTC

j_gene: TRBJ2-1
v_gene: TRBV5-6
abundance: few
d_gene: NA
CDR3aa: CASSLASVDEQFF
CDR3nt: TGTGCCAGCAGCTTGGCTAGCGTTGATGAGCAGTTCTTC

j_gene: TRBJ2-3
v_gene: TRBV5-1
abundance: few
d_gene: NA
CDR3aa: CASSLGALTDTQYF
CDR3nt: TGCGCCAGCAGCTTGGGGGCACTTACAGATACGCAGTATTTT

j_gene: TRBJ1-5
v_gene: TRBV12-5
abundance: NA
d_gene: TRBD1
CDR3aa: CASGFLLDRVTYNQPQHF
CDR3nt: TGTGCTAGTGGTTTCCTCCTAGACAGGGTTACATACAATCAGCCCCAGCATTTT

j_gene: TRBJ2-7
v_gene: TRBV6-5
abundance: NA
d_gene: NA
CDR3aa: CASRPHSGEQYF
CDR3nt: TGTGCCAGCAGGCCCCATAGTGGCGAGCAGTACTTC

j_gene: TRBJ2-1
v_gene: TRBV3-1
abundance: few
d_gene: NA
CDR3aa: CASSPLGRGVGEQFF
CDR3nt: TGTGCCAGCAGCCCCCTGGGCAGGGGGGTAGGGGAGCAGTTCTTC

j_gene: TRBJ2-7
v_gene: TRBV4-3
abundance: NA
d_gene: NA
CDR3aa: CASSQELVRPYEQYF
CDR3nt: TGCGCCAGCAGCCAAGAGTTAGTCAGACCCTACGAGCAGTACTTC

j_gene: TRBJ1-5
v_gene: TRBV5-8
abundance: once
d_gene: NA
CDR3aa: CASSPARGTWGQPQHF
CDR3nt: TGTGCCAGCAGCCCCGCGCGGGGGACATGGGGTCAGCCCCAGCATTTT

j_gene: TRBJ2-7
v_gene: TRBV7-2
abundance: NA
d_gene: NA
CDR3aa: CASSLGILAIASYDEQYF
CDR3nt: TGTGCCAGCAGCTTAGGGATTTTGGCCATTGCCTCATACGACGAGCAGTACTTC

j_gene: TRBJ1-4
v_gene: TRBV4-2
abundance: NA
d_gene: NA
CDR3aa: CASSQDLLGSLREKLFF
CDR3nt: TGTGCCAGCAGCCAGGACCTTTTGGGGTCACTTAGGGAAAAACTGTTTTTT

j_gene: TRBJ2-7
v_gene: TRBV10-3
abundance: NA
d_gene: TRBD1
CDR3aa: CAIGTGDHEQYF
CDR3nt: TGTGCCATCGGGACAGGTGACCACGAGCAGTACTTC